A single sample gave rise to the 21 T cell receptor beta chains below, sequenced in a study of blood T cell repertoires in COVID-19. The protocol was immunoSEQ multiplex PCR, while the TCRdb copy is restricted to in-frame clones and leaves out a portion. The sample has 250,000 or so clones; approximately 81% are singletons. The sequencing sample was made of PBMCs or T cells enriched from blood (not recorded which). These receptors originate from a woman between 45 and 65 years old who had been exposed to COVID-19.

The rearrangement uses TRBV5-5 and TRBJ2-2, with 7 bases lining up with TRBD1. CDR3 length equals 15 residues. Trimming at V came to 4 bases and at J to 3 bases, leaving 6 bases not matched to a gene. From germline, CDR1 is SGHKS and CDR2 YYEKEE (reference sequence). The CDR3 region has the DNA TGTGCCAGCAGCACGACAGGGTCATACACCGGGGAGCTGTTTTTT. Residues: CASSTTGSYTGELFF. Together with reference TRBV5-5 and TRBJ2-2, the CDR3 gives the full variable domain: DAGVTQSPTHLIKTRGQQVTLRCSPISGHKSVSWYQQVLGQGPQFIFQYYEKEERGRGNFPDRFSARQFPNYSSELNVNALLLGDSALYLCASSTTGSYTGELFFGEGSRLTVL.

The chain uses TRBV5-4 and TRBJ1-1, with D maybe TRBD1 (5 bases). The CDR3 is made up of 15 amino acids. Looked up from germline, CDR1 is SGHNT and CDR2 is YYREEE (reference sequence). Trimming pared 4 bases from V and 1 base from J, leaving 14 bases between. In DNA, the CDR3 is TGTGCCAGCAGCCCCCCGCCAGGGTGGAACACTGAAGCTTTCTTT. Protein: CASSPPPGWNTEAFF.

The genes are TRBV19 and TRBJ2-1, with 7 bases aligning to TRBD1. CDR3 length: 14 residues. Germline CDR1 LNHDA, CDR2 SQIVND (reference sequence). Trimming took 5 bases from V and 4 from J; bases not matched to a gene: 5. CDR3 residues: CASSAGTVYNEQFF. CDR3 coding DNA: TGTGCCAGTAGTGCCGGGACAGTATACAATGAGCAGTTCTTC.

CDR3 nucleotide sequence: TGTGCCAGCAGTTCATATCAGGGGGGTACAGATACGCAGTATTTT. Protein: CASSSYQGGTDTQYF. This chain joins TRBV28 and TRBJ2-3, with a weak D call TRBD1 (7 bases). V was cut by 4 bases and J by 3 bases, with 14 bases left in between. There are 15 residues in the CDR3. Germline lookup yields CDR1 MDHEN and CDR2 SYDVKM.

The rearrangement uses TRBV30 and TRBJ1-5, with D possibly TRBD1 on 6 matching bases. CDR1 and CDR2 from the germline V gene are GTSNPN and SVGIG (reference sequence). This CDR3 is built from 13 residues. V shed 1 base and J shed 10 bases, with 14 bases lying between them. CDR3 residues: CAWSGGGLGPQHF. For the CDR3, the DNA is TGTGCCTGGAGTGGGGGGGGCCTGGGACCCCAGCATTTT.

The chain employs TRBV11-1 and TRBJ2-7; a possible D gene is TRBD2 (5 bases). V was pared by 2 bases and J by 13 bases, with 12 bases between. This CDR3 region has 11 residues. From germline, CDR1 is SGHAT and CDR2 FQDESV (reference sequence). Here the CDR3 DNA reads TGTGCCAGCAGCTTACCTGGGAGTCCTTACTTC. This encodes CASSLPGSPYF.

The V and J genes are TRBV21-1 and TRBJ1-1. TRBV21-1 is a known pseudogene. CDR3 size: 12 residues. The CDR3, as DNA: TGTGCCAGCCACGGGGGTTGTACTGAAGCTTTCTTT. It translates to CASHGGCTEAFF.

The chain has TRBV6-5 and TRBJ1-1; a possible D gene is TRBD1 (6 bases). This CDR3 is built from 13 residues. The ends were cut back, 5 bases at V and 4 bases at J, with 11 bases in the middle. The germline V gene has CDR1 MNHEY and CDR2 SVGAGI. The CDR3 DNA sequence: TGTGCCAGCAGTCCTCAGGGGCCCACTGAAGCTTTCTTT. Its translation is CASSPQGPTEAFF.

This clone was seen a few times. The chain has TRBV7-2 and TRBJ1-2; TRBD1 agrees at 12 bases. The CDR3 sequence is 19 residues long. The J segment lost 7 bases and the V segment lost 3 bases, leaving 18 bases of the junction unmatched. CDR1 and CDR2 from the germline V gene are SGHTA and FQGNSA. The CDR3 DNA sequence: TGTGCCAGCAGCTTCCTACGGTGGACCGGGACAGGGGGCCCGGGTGGCTACACCTTC. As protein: CASSFLRWTGTGGPGGYTF.

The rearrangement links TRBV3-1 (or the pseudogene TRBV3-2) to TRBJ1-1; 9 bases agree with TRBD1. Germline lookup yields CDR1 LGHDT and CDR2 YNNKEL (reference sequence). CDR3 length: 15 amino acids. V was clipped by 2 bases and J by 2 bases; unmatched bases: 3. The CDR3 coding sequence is TGTGCCAGCAGCCAAACGACAGGGGGTAACACTGAAGCTTTCTTT. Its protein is CASSQTTGGNTEAFF.

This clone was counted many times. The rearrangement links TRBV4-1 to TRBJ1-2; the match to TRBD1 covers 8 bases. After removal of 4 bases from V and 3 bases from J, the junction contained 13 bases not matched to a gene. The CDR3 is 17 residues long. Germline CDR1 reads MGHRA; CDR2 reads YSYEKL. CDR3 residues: CASSPYTDRAVYYGYTF. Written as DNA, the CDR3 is TGCGCCAGCAGCCCCTATACGGACAGGGCGGTATACTATGGCTACACCTTC.

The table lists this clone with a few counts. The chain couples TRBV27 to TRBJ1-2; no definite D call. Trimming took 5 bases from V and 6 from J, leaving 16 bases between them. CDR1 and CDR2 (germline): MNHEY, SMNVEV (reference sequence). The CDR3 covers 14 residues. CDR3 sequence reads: CASSPLGETNGYTF. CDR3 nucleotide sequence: TGTGCCAGCAGTCCGCTCGGGGAAACCAATGGCTACACCTTC.

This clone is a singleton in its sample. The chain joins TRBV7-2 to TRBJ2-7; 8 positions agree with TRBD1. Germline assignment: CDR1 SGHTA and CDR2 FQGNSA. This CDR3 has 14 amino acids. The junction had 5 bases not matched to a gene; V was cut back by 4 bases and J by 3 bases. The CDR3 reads CASSSGQANYEQYF. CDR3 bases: TGTGCCAGCAGCTCGGGACAGGCTAACTACGAGCAGTACTTC.

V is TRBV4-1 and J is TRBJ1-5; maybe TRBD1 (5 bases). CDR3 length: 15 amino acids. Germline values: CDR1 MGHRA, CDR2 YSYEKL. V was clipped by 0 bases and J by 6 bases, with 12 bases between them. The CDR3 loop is CASSQEDGGVQPQHF. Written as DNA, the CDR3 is TGCGCCAGCAGCCAAGAAGATGGAGGGGTTCAGCCCCAGCATTTT.

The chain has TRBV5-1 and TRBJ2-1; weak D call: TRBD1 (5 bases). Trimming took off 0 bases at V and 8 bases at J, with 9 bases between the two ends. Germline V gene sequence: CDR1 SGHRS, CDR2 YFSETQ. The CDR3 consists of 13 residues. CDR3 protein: CASSLEGNDEQFF. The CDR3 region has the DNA TGCGCCAGCAGCTTGGAGGGGAACGATGAGCAGTTCTTC.

The CDR3 DNA sequence: TGTGCCAGCAGCCTGGATTTAGGGGGCGTGATTGGGGAGCTGTTTTTT. Amino acid sequence: CASSLDLGGVIGELFF. This chain joins TRBV9 and TRBJ2-2, with 7 bases fitting TRBD1. Germline CDR1 SGDLS, CDR2 YYNGEE. Trimming took 4 bases from V and 8 from J; bases not matched to a gene: 14. This CDR3 has 16 residues.

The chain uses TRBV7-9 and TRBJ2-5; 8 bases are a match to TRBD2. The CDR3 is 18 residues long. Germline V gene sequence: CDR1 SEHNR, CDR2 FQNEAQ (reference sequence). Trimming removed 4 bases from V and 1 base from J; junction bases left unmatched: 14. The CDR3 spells CASSSWSGVAGPQETQYF. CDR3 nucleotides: TGTGCCAGCAGCTCGTGGAGTGGAGTAGCGGGGCCCCAAGAGACCCAGTACTTC. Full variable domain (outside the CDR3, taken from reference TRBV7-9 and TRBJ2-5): DTGVSQNPRHKITKRGQNVTFRCDPISEHNRLYWYRQTLGQGPEFLTYFQNEAQLEKSRLLSDRFSAERPKGSFSTLEIQRTEQGDSAMYLCASSSWSGVAGPQETQYFGPGTRLLVL.

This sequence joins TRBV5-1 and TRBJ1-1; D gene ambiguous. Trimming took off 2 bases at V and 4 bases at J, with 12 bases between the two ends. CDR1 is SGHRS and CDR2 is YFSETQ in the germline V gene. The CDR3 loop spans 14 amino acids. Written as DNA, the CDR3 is TGCGCCAGCAGCTTCGGTGACTTCCTCACTGAAGCTTTCTTT. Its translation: CASSFGDFLTEAFF. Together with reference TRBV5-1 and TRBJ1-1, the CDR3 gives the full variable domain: KAGVTQTPRYLIKTRGQQVTLSCSPISGHRSVSWYQQTPGQGLQFLFEYFSETQRNKGNFPGRFSGRQFSNSRSEMNVSTLELGDSALYLCASSFGDFLTEAFFGQGTRLTVV.

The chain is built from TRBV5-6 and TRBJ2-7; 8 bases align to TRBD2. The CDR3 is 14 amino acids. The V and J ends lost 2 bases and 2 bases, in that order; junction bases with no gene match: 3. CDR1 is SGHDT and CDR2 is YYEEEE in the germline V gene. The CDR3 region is CASSLAGEPYEQYF. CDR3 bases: TGTGCCAGCAGCTTAGCGGGGGAGCCCTACGAGCAGTACTTC. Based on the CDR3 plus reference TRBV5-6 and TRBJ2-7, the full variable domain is DAGVTQSPTHLIKTRGQQVTLRCSPKSGHDTVSWYQQALGQGPQFIFQYYEEEERQRGNFPDRFSGHQFPNYSSELNVNALLLGDSALYLCASSLAGEPYEQYFGPGTRLTVT.

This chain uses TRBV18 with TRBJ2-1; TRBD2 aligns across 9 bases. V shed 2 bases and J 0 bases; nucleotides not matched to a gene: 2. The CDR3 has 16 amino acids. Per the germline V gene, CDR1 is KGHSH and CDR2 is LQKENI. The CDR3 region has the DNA TGTGCCAGCTCACCATCTAGCGGGGTCTCCTACAATGAGCAGTTCTTC. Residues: CASSPSSGVSYNEQFF.

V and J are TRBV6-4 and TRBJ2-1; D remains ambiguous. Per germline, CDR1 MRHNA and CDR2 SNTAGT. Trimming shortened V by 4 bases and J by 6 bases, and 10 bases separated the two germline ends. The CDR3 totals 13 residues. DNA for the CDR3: TGTGCCAGCAGTGCCGGCAGGTTCAATGAGCAGTTCTTC. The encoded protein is CASSAGRFNEQFF.